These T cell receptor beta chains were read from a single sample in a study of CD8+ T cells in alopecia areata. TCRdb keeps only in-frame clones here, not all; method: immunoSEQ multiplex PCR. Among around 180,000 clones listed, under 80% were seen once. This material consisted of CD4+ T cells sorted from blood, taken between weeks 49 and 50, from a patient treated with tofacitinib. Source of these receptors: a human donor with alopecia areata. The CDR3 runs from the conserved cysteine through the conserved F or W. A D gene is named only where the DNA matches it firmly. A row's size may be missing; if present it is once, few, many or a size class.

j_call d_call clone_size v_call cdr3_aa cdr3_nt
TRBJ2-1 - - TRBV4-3 CASSQVPGATNEQFF TGCGCCAGCAGCCAAGTCCCGGGGGCCACAAATGAGCAGTTCTTC
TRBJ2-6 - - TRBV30 CAWKLAGANVLTF TGTGCCTGGAAATTAGCTGGGGCCAACGTCCTGACTTTC
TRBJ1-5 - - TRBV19 CASSRDSSNQPQHF TGTGCCAGTAGTAGAGACAGTAGCAATCAGCCCCAGCATTTT
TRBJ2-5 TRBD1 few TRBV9 CASSARQGPQETQYF TGTGCCAGCAGCGCCCGACAGGGCCCCCAAGAGACCCAGTACTTC
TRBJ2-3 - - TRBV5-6 CASSLTRGTDTQYF TGTGCCAGCAGCCTTACTCGCGGCACAGATACGCAGTATTTT
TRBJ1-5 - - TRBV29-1 CSVGPAVNQPQHF TGCAGCGTTGGTCCGGCAGTAAATCAGCCCCAGCATTTT
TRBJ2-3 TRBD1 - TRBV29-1 CSVEVTGTGTDTQYF TGCAGCGTTGAAGTGACAGGGACCGGTACAGATACGCAGTATTTT
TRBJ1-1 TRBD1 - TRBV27 CASSKQGELGEAFF TGTGCCAGCAGTAAACAGGGGGAATTGGGTGAAGCTTTCTTT
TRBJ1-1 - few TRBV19 CASTFDTEAFF TGTGCCAGTACCTTCGACACTGAAGCTTTCTTT
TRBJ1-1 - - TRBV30 CAWSRGQLTEAFF TGTGCCTGGAGCCGCGGACAGCTCACTGAAGCTTTCTTT
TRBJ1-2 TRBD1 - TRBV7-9 CASSVPGQGVYGYTF TGTGCCAGCAGCGTACCGGGACAGGGTGTCTATGGCTACACCTTC
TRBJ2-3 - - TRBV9 CASSVETDTQYF TGTGCCAGCAGCGTTGAGACAGATACGCAGTATTTT
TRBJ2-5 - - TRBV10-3 CAIKGRQETQYF TGTGCCATCAAGGGCCGCCAAGAGACCCAGTACTTC
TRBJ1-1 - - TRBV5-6 CASSFGADTEAFF TGTGCCAGCAGCTTTGGGGCTGACACTGAAGCTTTCTTT
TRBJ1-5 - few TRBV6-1 CASWQGRGNQPQHF TGTGCCAGCTGGCAGGGACGAGGCAATCAGCCCCAGCATTTT
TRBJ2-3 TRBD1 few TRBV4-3 CASSQGQGRTDTQYF TGCGCCAGCAGCCAAGGACAGGGGAGAACAGATACGCAGTATTTT